The 19 T cell receptor beta chains listed next were all sequenced from one sample in a study of OX40 agonist ivuxolimab in advanced cancers. Some clones are missing from TCRdb's copy, which holds only in-frame ones; the method was immunoSEQ multiplex PCR. The sample consists of 50,000 to 70,000 clones, over 90% of them appearing once. The sequencing here drew on CD4+ or CD8+ T cells sorted from blood, taken in a trial of the OX40 agonist ivuxolimab. These TCRs come from an adult with an advanced solid tumor such as melanoma, head and neck, liver or kidney cancer.

This clone was counted a single time. The gene calls are TRBV15 and TRBJ2-5; 11 bases agree with TRBD2. The germline gives CDR1 LNHNV, CDR2 YYDKDF (reference sequence). V gave up 1 base and J gave up 5 bases; unmatched junction bases: 9. The CDR3 contains 17 residues. CDR3 residues: CATSRVFSGREGETQYF. The CDR3 bases are TGTGCCACCAGCAGAGTCTTTAGCGGGAGGGAGGGGGAGACCCAGTACTTC. Looking up the rest from reference TRBV15 and TRBJ2-5 gives the full variable domain: DAMVIQNPRYQVTQFGKPVTLSCSQTLNHNVMYWYQQKSSQAPKLLFHYYDKDFNNEADTPDNFQSRRPNTSFCFLDIRSPGLGDTAMYLCATSRVFSGREGETQYFGPGTRLLVL.

The chain combines TRBV5-6 with TRBJ2-6, with unresolved D. Germline assignment: CDR1 SGHDT and CDR2 YYEEEE. The V end lost 3 bases, the J end lost 5 bases, and 6 bases lay between the germline ends. This CDR3 contains 13 residues. The CDR3 sequence: CASSWLRANVLTF. The CDR3 DNA is TGTGCCAGCAGCTGGCTCAGGGCCAACGTCCTGACTTTC.

This clone was counted a single time. The V call is TRBV27, the J call TRBJ2-1; 7 nucleotides agree with TRBD1. The CDR3 is made up of 16 amino acids. Germline lookup yields CDR1 MNHEY and CDR2 SMNVEV (reference sequence). The V and J ends lost 2 bases and 0 bases, in that order; junction bases with no gene match: 4. CDR3 coding DNA: TGTGCCAGCAGTTTACAAAACAGGGGCTCCTACAATGAGCAGTTCTTC. It is translated as CASSLQNRGSYNEQFF.

The chain recombines TRBV27 with TRBJ2-1, with TRBD1 matching over 9 bases. CDR3 length equals 16 residues. Per germline, CDR1 MNHEY and CDR2 SMNVEV (reference sequence). The junction had 12 bases not matched to a gene; V was cut back by 5 bases and J by 7 bases. For the CDR3, the DNA is TGTGCCAGCAGTCCACGAGGACAGGGGCCGAGTAATGAGCAGTTCTTC. It encodes CASSPRGQGPSNEQFF.

J is TRBJ2-3 and V is TRBV2; 16 bases fit TRBD2. Germline V lookup: CDR1 SNHLY, CDR2 FYNNEI. This CDR3 is built from 17 residues. Trimming at V came to 2 bases and at J to 6 bases, leaving 5 bases not matched to a gene. The CDR3, as DNA: TGTGCCAGCAGTGAAACCGGGACTAGCGGGAGGGAGGATACGCAGTATTTT. This translates into CASSETGTSGREDTQYF.

The V gene is TRBV9, the J gene TRBJ1-2; no definite D call. The CDR3 covers 15 residues. The germline V gene has CDR1 SGDLS and CDR2 YYNGEE. Trimming left V 0 bases short and J 0 bases short, with 9 bases between. The CDR3 DNA reads as TGTGCCAGCAGCGTAGGGACCGGAGCTAACTATGGCTACACCTTC. Translation gives CASSVGTGANYGYTF.

This clone came up once. V and J are TRBV5-4 and TRBJ2-7, with 7 bases that match TRBD2. The CDR3 sequence is 15 residues long. Germline V gives CDR1 SGHNT, CDR2 YYREEE (reference sequence). Losses at the gene ends were 3 bases for V and 3 bases for J; bases not matched to a gene: 9. The CDR3: CASSSGGTTLYEQYF. DNA of the CDR3: TGTGCCAGCAGCTCGGGCGGGACTACGCTCTACGAGCAGTACTTC.

The chain employs TRBV28 and TRBJ2-1; the D is unclear. V lost 4 bases and J 7 bases, leaving 8 bases between the germline ends. The CDR3 extends over 12 amino acids. In germline, CDR1 is MDHEN, CDR2 SYDVKM. This chain's CDR3 is CASSSSSNEQFF. The CDR3 DNA reads as TGTGCCAGCAGTTCTAGTTCTAATGAGCAGTTCTTC.

V usage is TRBV13 and J usage is TRBJ1-5; no reliable D call. The CDR3 is made up of 12 amino acids. Trimming stripped 3 bases from V and 3 bases from J, with 3 bases between. Germline V gene lookup returns CDR1 PRHDT and CDR2 FYEKMQ (reference sequence). CDR3 bases: TGTGCCAGCAGCTTTTACAATCAGCCCCAGCATTTT. This codes for CASSFYNQPQHF.

This clone turned up a few times. The V and J genes are TRBV19 and TRBJ2-2; D possibly corresponds to TRBD2 (6 bases). Germline V CDR1 and CDR2: LNHDA, SQIVND (reference sequence). CDR3 size: 14 residues. The V gene lost 6 bases and the J gene lost 1 base, with 9 bases spanning the gap. Here the CDR3 reads CASSLALNTGELFF. The CDR3 region has the DNA TGTGCCAGTAGCCTAGCGCTGAACACCGGGGAGCTGTTTTTT.

The chain joins TRBV4-3 to TRBJ2-3, with TRBD2 identical over 14 bases. Germline CDR1 LGHNA, CDR2 YSLEER. This CDR3 spans 17 amino acids. The trim removed 1 base at V and 6 bases at J, leaving 6 bases unmatched. CDR3 residues: CASSQGTGLAGDDTQYF. Written as DNA, the CDR3 is TGCGCCAGCAGCCAAGGGACGGGACTAGCGGGAGACGATACGCAGTATTTT.

CDR3 sequence: CASSLEGTGLAGYSGTDTQYF. Written as DNA, the CDR3 is TGTGCCAGCAGTTTGGAGGGTACAGGACTAGCGGGATACTCCGGCACAGATACGCAGTATTTT. The rearrangement joins TRBV27 to TRBJ2-3; 12 bases match TRBD2. Germline V lookup: CDR1 MNHEY, CDR2 SMNVEV (reference sequence). The length of the CDR3 is 21 residues. J was trimmed by 1 base and V by 3 bases; bases with no gene match: 17.

The J gene is TRBJ2-7, the V gene TRBV5-6; D call uncertain. The CDR3 length is 13 residues. Germline loops: CDR1 SGHDT, CDR2 YYEEEE. Between the trimmed V and J ends, which lost 0 bases and 5 bases, there was a span of 9 bases. The CDR3 region is CASSLVSSHEQYF. The DNA of the CDR3 is TGTGCCAGCAGCTTGGTTTCCAGCCACGAGCAGTACTTC.

CDR3 coding DNA: TGCGCCAGCAGCCAAAGTCGGGGAATCGCTGAAGCTTTCTTT. Its translation is CASSQSRGIAEAFF. The chain joins TRBV4-3 to TRBJ1-1, with unresolved D. The CDR3 loop spans 14 amino acids. V was trimmed by 2 bases and J by 6 bases, leaving 13 bases between them. Germline values: CDR1 LGHNA, CDR2 YSLEER.

This clone has just one count. The chain couples TRBV6-6 to TRBJ2-1; the D is unclear. There are 15 residues in the CDR3. Germline CDR1 MNHNY, CDR2 SVGAGI (reference sequence). V was clipped by 2 bases and J by 4 bases, with 12 bases between them. As DNA, the CDR3 is TGTGCCAGCAGTTACCGTGACTTAAAATACAATGAGCAGTTCTTC. It encodes CASSYRDLKYNEQFF.

This chain links TRBV6-5 with TRBJ2-6; D ambiguous. The germline V gene encodes CDR1 MNHEY and CDR2 SVGAGI. The length of the CDR3 is 14 residues. V was shortened by 5 bases and J by 2 bases, with 7 bases between the two germline ends. The CDR3 DNA follows: TGTGCCAGCAGTCCCCCCCCTGGGGCCAACGTCCTGACTTTC. Its protein product is CASSPPPGANVLTF.

CDR3 sequence reads: CATSTPLASGRWYEQFF. CDR3 DNA sequence: TGTGCCACCAGCACCCCACTAGCGAGCGGGAGATGGTATGAGCAGTTCTTC. This rearrangement joins TRBV15 to TRBJ2-1; 8 nucleotides agree with TRBD2. The CDR3 totals 17 residues. The V gene's germline CDR1 is LNHNV and CDR2 YYDKDF (reference sequence). Trimming cost V 4 bases and J 8 bases; bases outside gene matches: 16.

V gene TRBV28 combines with J gene TRBJ2-7; 9 bases match TRBD2. Trimming at V came to 5 bases and at J to 2 bases, leaving 10 bases not matched to a gene. The germline V gene encodes CDR1 MDHEN and CDR2 SYDVKM. This CDR3 comprises 16 residues. DNA of the CDR3: TGTGCCAGCAGTCCCTGGGGGCTAGCGGGAACCTACGAGCAGTACTTC. Translation gives CASSPWGLAGTYEQYF.

The CDR3 nucleotides read TGTGCCAGCAGCTTAGATGGAGGGTCCCCTGAAGCTTTCTTT. It translates to CASSLDGGSPEAFF. The chain joins TRBV11-3 to TRBJ1-1, with D hard to call. Trimming cost V 0 bases and J 6 bases, with 11 bases left between them. This CDR3 spans 14 amino acids. Germline CDR1 and CDR2: SGHNT and YENEEA.